Below, one T cell receptor beta chain is given with its context. TCR beta libraries carry UMIs added by 5'RACE template switching. For each CDR3 protein, TCRdb gives one entry from its re-call of the 5' RACE reads, without DNA. Its listing shows some 300,000 distinct CDR3 sequences. This sample is drawn from a study of T cells expressing NK-cell markers. Study information: Most of the eight sequenced donors were HCMV-seropositive; one was seronegative.

CDR1 is LGHDT, CDR2 YNNKEL, per germline (reference sequence). There are 15 residues in the CDR3. The sequence was obtained from a young man in good health. Sequenced: blood T cells: a sorted CD56 or NKG2C T cell subset, CD4+ or CD8+ T cells, or bulk PBMC T cells (not recorded which). The chain carries TRBV3-1 and TRBJ1-5. The CDR3 is CASSQGGTGNQPQHF.